This TCR beta chain was captured by sequencing in a study of T cells in Graves' hyperthyroidism and ophthalmopathy. Regions amplified from RNA transcripts were the TCR beta CDR3 regions. An initial round of RT-PCR targeting the TCR CDR3 relied on the HTBI primer set. MiXCR, applied by TCRdb to the multiplex PCR reads, yields one record per CDR3 protein. Counted here are around 300,000 distinct CDR3 sequences, about an eighth occurring once; the ten biggest clones make up 6.5% to 10%. Sequencing was performed on blood. The receptor comes from a woman aged 40 to 50 with Graves' hyperthyroidism.

The CDR3 loop is CASSQRSSYNSPLHF. CDR3 nucleotides: TGCGCCAGCAGCCAACGAAGCTCCTATAATTCACCCCTCCACTTT. The chain couples TRBV4-1 to TRBJ1-6; D uncertain. Trimming pared 2 bases from V and 0 bases from J, leaving 5 bases between. Germline CDR1 and CDR2: MGHRA and YSYEKL. The CDR3 sequence is 15 residues long.